Here is one TCR beta chain with its context. This specimen belongs to a study of control samples from healthy donors and cancer patients. Germline V gene lookup returns CDR1 MNHNS and CDR2 SASEGT. The CDR3 totals 16 residues. Losses at the gene ends were 4 bases for V and 3 bases for J; bases not matched to a gene: 7. Produced via immunoSEQ multiplex PCR; TCRdb's table is partial and in-frame only. The table has tens of thousands of clones, 85% to 95% seen once; the top ten hold nearly 1.5%. The sample consisted of blood. The sequence was collected from a woman aged 25 to 39 in good health. V usage is TRBV6-1 and J usage is TRBJ1-5; 9 bases agree with TRBD1. CDR3 in amino acids: CASSVWDRVPNQPQHF. The CDR3 DNA sequence: TGTGCCAGCAGTGTTTGGGACAGGGTTCCCAATCAGCCCCAGCATTTT.